These 9 T cell receptor beta chains originate from one sample sequenced in a study of technical replicates of blood from a handful of donors. Some clones are missing from TCRdb's copy, which holds only in-frame ones; the method was immunoSEQ multiplex PCR. The table has about 80,000 clones, around nine tenths seen once. The source material was T cells isolated from PBMCs. These receptors all stem from a human donor in good health.

The V call is TRBV5-1, the J call TRBJ1-5, with D perhaps matching TRBD1 (6 bases). This CDR3 is built from 15 residues. Germline V lookup: CDR1 SGHRS, CDR2 YFSETQ. V lost 4 bases to trimming and J lost 0 bases, with 11 bases between them. CDR3 protein: CASSLTGYSNQPQHF. CDR3 nucleotides: TGCGCCAGCAGCCTAACAGGGTATAGCAATCAGCCCCAGCATTTT.

The table lists this clone with a count of one. The chain joins TRBV5-8 to TRBJ2-7; 15 positions agree with TRBD2. This CDR3 is 15 amino acids long. Germline V gene data show CDR1 as SGHTS and CDR2 as YDEGEE. J gave up 7 bases and V 4 bases, and 6 bases lay outside the gene matches. The CDR3 region has the DNA TGTGCCAGCAGCCTTGGGACTAGCGGGGGGCTTGAGCAGTACTTC. Protein sequence: CASSLGTSGGLEQYF.

The chain employs TRBV4-2 and TRBJ2-1, with TRBD1 identical over 8 bases. Trimming removed 0 bases from V and 5 bases from J; junction bases left unmatched: 6. Germline V gene lookup returns CDR1 LGHNA and CDR2 YNFKEQ. This CDR3 has 16 amino acids. CDR3 nucleotide sequence: TGTGCCAGCAGCCAAGATCAAATGACAGGGGACAATGAGCAGTTCTTC. This translates into CASSQDQMTGDNEQFF.

The chain recombines TRBV11-2 with TRBJ2-7, with D perhaps TRBD2 (6 bases). Germline lookup yields CDR1 SGHAT and CDR2 FQNNGV. Trimming shortened V by 4 bases and J by 2 bases, and 15 bases separated the two germline ends. This CDR3 has 15 residues. The CDR3 here is CASSSWGVGTYEQYF. CDR3 nucleotide sequence: TGTGCCAGCAGCTCATGGGGGGTTGGGACCTACGAGCAGTACTTC.

The chain has TRBV5-1 and TRBJ2-7; 12 bases fit TRBD2. After removal of 0 bases from V and 0 bases from J, the junction contained 1 base not matched to a gene. CDR1 is SGHRS and CDR2 is YFSETQ in the germline V gene. This CDR3 spans 16 amino acids. CDR3: CASSLGTSGISYEQYF. The CDR3 bases are TGCGCCAGCAGCTTGGGGACTAGCGGGATCTCCTACGAGCAGTACTTC.

The chain couples TRBV5-8 to TRBJ2-7; TRBD2 matches 8 bases. V shed 6 bases, J shed 1 base, and the junction held 12 bases outside the gene matches. This CDR3 region has 16 residues. Germline V gene lookup returns CDR1 SGHTS and CDR2 YDEGEE. The CDR3 DNA is TGTGCCAGCACCCTCTCGTTTCGGGGGGGTTCCTACGAGCAGTACTTC. Amino acid sequence: CASTLSFRGGSYEQYF.

The V gene is TRBV6-4, the J gene TRBJ2-1, with 7 bases aligning to TRBD2. CDR1 and CDR2 from the germline V gene are MRHNA and SNTAGT. CDR3 size: 15 residues. J was trimmed by 0 bases and V by 5 bases; bases with no gene match: 4. CDR3: CASSLAESSYNEQFF. CDR3 DNA sequence: TGTGCCAGCAGTCTAGCGGAAAGCTCCTACAATGAGCAGTTCTTC.

J is TRBJ1-3 and V is TRBV2; 8 bases agree with TRBD1. V lost 6 bases, J lost 4 bases, and 5 bases stayed unmatched. Germline values: CDR1 SNHLY, CDR2 FYNNEI. The CDR3 sequence is 14 residues long. The CDR3 DNA reads as TGTGCCAGCAGGACAGGGGTCTCCGGAAACACCATATATTTT. It codes for CASRTGVSGNTIYF.

This sequence joins TRBV18 and TRBJ1-5, with TRBD1 identical over 9 bases. Germline V lookup: CDR1 KGHSH, CDR2 LQKENI. V trimming: 0 bases; J trimming: 3 bases; junction bases outside the gene matches: 6. This CDR3 has 17 amino acids. The CDR3 DNA follows: TGTGCCAGCTCACCACCCGATTGGACAGGGGACAATCAGCCCCAGCATTTT. Amino acid sequence: CASSPPDWTGDNQPQHF.